Listed below are T cell receptor beta chains from one sample, sequenced in a study of long-term antiretroviral therapy in people with HIV. Libraries were prepared by immunoSEQ multiplex PCR; TCRdb keeps only in-frame clonotypes and omits some of them. The data contain 32,000 or so clones, more than 60% of them seen just once; the ten biggest clones take up around 7.4%. Sequenced material: unsorted PBMCs, taken 2 years after starting antiretroviral therapy. The source of these receptors is a woman in her fifties or sixties with HIV. Both conserved end residues are part of each CDR3. D genes are given only for firm matches. Clone size is stated in some rows and not others, as once, few, many or a class when expanded.

d_gene | j_gene | abundance | v_gene | CDR3aa | CDR3nt
- | TRBJ1-5 | - | TRBV10-2 | CASSESGPSGQPQHF | TGCGCCAGCAGTGAGTCTGGACCTTCGGGGCAGCCCCAGCATTTT
- | TRBJ2-1 | - | TRBV7-3 | CASSLRQVKSNEQFF | TGTGCCAGCAGCTTAAGGCAGGTTAAGTCCAATGAGCAGTTCTTC
TRBD2 | TRBJ2-1 | - | TRBV2 | CASSEGERGARAAGEQFF | TGTGCCAGCAGTGAGGGGGAGCGGGGGGCTCGCGCGGCGGGTGAGCAGTTCTTC
- | TRBJ1-1 | - | TRBV7-9 | CASSLNPLGLNTEAFF | TGTGCCAGCAGCCTAAACCCCTTAGGGCTTAACACTGAAGCTTTCTTT
- | TRBJ1-5 | few | TRBV2 | CASSPRPTINQPQHF | TGTGCCAGCAGCCCCCGGCCTACAATCAATCAGCCCCAGCATTTT
- | TRBJ1-3 | - | TRBV7-2 | CASSLRAGNTIYF | TGTGCCAGCAGCCTCAGGGCCGGAAACACCATATATTTT
TRBD1 | TRBJ1-3 | - | TRBV29-1 | CSVEKFTGASGNTIYF | TGCAGCGTTGAAAAATTCACAGGGGCTTCTGGAAACACCATATATTTT
- | TRBJ2-1 | - | TRBV5-6 | CASRRAVGGEQFF | TGTGCCAGCAGGCGAGCAGTTGGGGGTGAGCAGTTCTTC
- | TRBJ1-2 | few | TRBV27 | CASSLSVAGTPDGYTF | TGTGCCAGCAGTTTAAGTGTAGCCGGGACCCCCGATGGCTACACCTTC
- | TRBJ2-2 | once | TRBV9 | CASSVGTDPTGELFF | TGTGCCAGCAGCGTAGGGACAGATCCCACCGGGGAGCTGTTTTTT
TRBD1 | TRBJ1-2 | - | TRBV7-2 | CASSSYLQGSYGYTF | TGTGCCAGCAGCTCCTATTTACAGGGGTCTTATGGCTACACCTTC
- | TRBJ1-3 | - | TRBV7-2 | CASSLRPGDTIYF | TGTGCCAGCAGCTTAAGGCCAGGGGACACCATATATTTT
- | TRBJ2-3 | - | TRBV7-3 | CASSFWPTDTQYF | TGTGCCAGCAGCTTTTGGCCCACAGATACGCAGTATTTT
- | TRBJ1-5 | - | TRBV12-2 | CASRLFGQGDQPQHF | TGTGCAAGTCGCTTATTTGGACAGGGGGATCAGCCCCAGCATTTT
- | TRBJ2-2 | once | TRBV9 | CASSVDGLGGVGGGELFF | TGTGCCAGCAGCGTAGATGGTCTCGGAGGTGTAGGGGGCGGGGAGCTGTTTTTT
- | TRBJ2-3 | - | TRBV6-5 | CASSYGVAGTDTQYF | TGTGCCAGCAGTTACGGTGTAGCGGGCACAGATACGCAGTATTTT
- | TRBJ1-4 | - | TRBV6-1 | CASSVEGIGGGVNEKLFF | TGTGCCAGCAGTGTTGAGGGTATAGGGGGAGGGGTTAATGAAAAACTGTTTTTT
TRBD2 | TRBJ2-7 | - | TRBV5-1 | CASSWGTSGDFYEQYF | TGCGCCAGCAGCTGGGGGACTAGCGGGGATTTTTACGAGCAGTACTTC
- | TRBJ1-5 | - | TRBV5-6 | CASSLRTASGQPQHF | TGTGCCAGCAGCTTGAGGACAGCGAGTGGTCAGCCCCAGCATTTT
- | TRBJ1-3 | - | TRBV7-2 | CASSGGASGNTIYF | TGTGCCAGCAGCGGGGGGGCCTCTGGAAACACCATATATTTT
- | TRBJ2-2 | - | TRBV7-8 | CASSSTNRAGELFF | TGTGCCAGCAGCTCGACTAACAGGGCCGGGGAGCTGTTTTTT
- | TRBJ2-3 | - | TRBV7-8 | CASRTGDTQYF | TGTGCCAGCAGGACAGGAGATACGCAGTATTTT
TRBD1 | TRBJ1-2 | - | TRBV12-5 | CASGLAPGQGANYGYTF | TGTGCTAGTGGTTTGGCCCCGGGACAGGGCGCTAACTATGGCTACACCTTC
- | TRBJ1-2 | - | TRBV27 | CASSLSLGGRGYTF | TGTGCCAGCAGTTTATCGCTGGGTGGTCGAGGCTACACCTTC